A single sample is the source of the 9 T cell receptor beta chains below, sequenced in a study of cytomegalovirus exposure and HLA in healthy donors. Primers included in the PCR were 60 Vbeta and 13 Jbeta primers. TCRdb keeps only in-frame clones here, not all; method: immunoSEQ multiplex PCR. The data contain 85,000 to 130,000 clones, 79% of them singletons. Sequencing used PBMCs. These receptors were obtained from a female donor in good health and CMV-seropositive.

The chain recombines TRBV2 with TRBJ2-1; 7 nucleotides line up with TRBD2. Germline V gene sequence: CDR1 SNHLY, CDR2 FYNNEI. V shed 8 bases, J shed 6 bases, and the junction held 10 bases outside the gene matches. The CDR3 has 14 residues. In DNA, the CDR3 is TGTGCCAGCGGCCGGGACTACGAGGTCAATGAGCAGTTCTTC. Translation gives CASGRDYEVNEQFF.

This clone was counted a few times. The J gene is TRBJ1-5, the V gene TRBV15; D gene unclear. Germline V gene lookup returns CDR1 LNHNV and CDR2 YYDKDF (reference sequence). The CDR3 extends over 13 amino acids. V gave up 0 bases and J gave up 7 bases, with 7 bases separating them. DNA of the CDR3: TGTGCCACCAGCAGAGACCGGGTCCAGCCCCAGCATTTT. Protein product: CATSRDRVQPQHF. The complete variable domain, with remaining parts taken from reference TRBV15 and TRBJ1-5, reads DAMVIQNPRYQVTQFGKPVTLSCSQTLNHNVMYWYQQKSSQAPKLLFHYYDKDFNNEADTPDNFQSRRPNTSFCFLDIRSPGLGDTAMYLCATSRDRVQPQHFGDGTRLSIL.

The V call is TRBV7-2, the J call TRBJ2-2, with D perhaps TRBD1 (6 bases). V was cut by 6 bases and J by 4 bases, with 6 bases left in between. In germline, CDR1 is SGHTA, CDR2 FQGNSA. The length of the CDR3 is 12 residues. The CDR3 DNA reads TGTGCCAGCAGGACAGGCACCGGGGAGCTGTTTTTT. Amino acid sequence: CASRTGTGELFF.

This clone was picked up a small number of times. The chain joins TRBV29-1 to TRBJ1-3, with D tentatively TRBD1 (6 bases). CDR1 is SQVTM and CDR2 is ANQGSEA in the germline V gene. There are 14 residues in the CDR3. The V end lost 2 bases, the J end lost 2 bases, and 10 bases lay between the germline ends. For the CDR3, the DNA is TGCAGCGTTGAAATGGCAGGGGCTGGAAACACCATATATTTT. The encoded protein is CSVEMAGAGNTIYF.

This sequence joins TRBV5-1 and TRBJ2-5, with D maybe TRBD2 (5 bases). V was pared by 4 bases and J by 4 bases, with 11 bases between. This CDR3 contains 13 residues. Germline CDR1 SGHRS, CDR2 YFSETQ. The CDR3 DNA follows: TGCGCCAGCAGCGCAACGGACTTAGAGACCCAGTACTTC. Its translation: CASSATDLETQYF.

The V gene is TRBV7-2, the J gene TRBJ1-5; D not resolved. The CDR3 contains 14 residues. V was trimmed by 5 bases and J by 4 bases, leaving 12 bases between them. Per the germline V gene, CDR1 is SGHTA and CDR2 is FQGNSA. The CDR3 DNA sequence: TGTGCCAGCAGCCCCCCGCAGTTTAATCAGCCCCAGCATTTT. It yields the protein CASSPPQFNQPQHF.

The rearrangement links TRBV5-4 to TRBJ1-1; tentative D call: TRBD1 (6 bases). CDR1 SGHNT and CDR2 YYREEE come from the germline V gene (reference sequence). V was pared by 0 bases and J by 3 bases, with 24 bases between. The CDR3 length is 19 residues. This chain's CDR3 is CASSLERGRLSVQDTEAFF. CDR3 sequence (DNA): TGTGCCAGCAGCTTGGAGCGGGGGCGCTTATCGGTCCAAGACACTGAAGCTTTCTTT.

The CDR3 bases are TGTGCCAGCAGCTACCTAGCGGGGGGGCCCAGTACCCAGTACTTC. Its translation is CASSYLAGGPSTQYF. The chain is built from TRBV7-9 and TRBJ2-5, with TRBD2 matching 12 bases. Trimming at V came to 4 bases and at J to 8 bases, leaving 8 bases not matched to a gene. Looked up from germline, CDR1 is SEHNR and CDR2 is FQNEAQ (reference sequence). CDR3 length equals 15 residues.

The rearrangement uses TRBV6-6 and TRBJ2-7; 10 bases match TRBD1. Looked up from germline, CDR1 is MNHNY and CDR2 is SVGAGI (reference sequence). Trimming removed 6 bases from V and 7 bases from J; junction bases left unmatched: 12. The CDR3 extends over 15 amino acids. The CDR3 sequence is CASRSPGQGPGEQYF. The CDR3 DNA reads TGTGCCAGCAGATCTCCGGGACAGGGGCCAGGGGAGCAGTACTTC.